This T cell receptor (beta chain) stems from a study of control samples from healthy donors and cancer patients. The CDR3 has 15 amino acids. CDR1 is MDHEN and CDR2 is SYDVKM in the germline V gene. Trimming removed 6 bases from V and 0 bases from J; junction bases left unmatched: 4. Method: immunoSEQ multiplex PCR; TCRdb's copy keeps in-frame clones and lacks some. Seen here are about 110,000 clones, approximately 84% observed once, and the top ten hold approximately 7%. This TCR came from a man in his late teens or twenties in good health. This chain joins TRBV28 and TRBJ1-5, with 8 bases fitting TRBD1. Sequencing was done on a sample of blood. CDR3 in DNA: TGTGCCAGCAGCCCGACAGGGGTTAGCAATCAGCCCCAGCATTTT. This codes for CASSPTGVSNQPQHF.